The source of this T cell receptor (beta chain) is a study of beta chain features in type 1 diabetes. Expressed TCRB transcripts were sequenced because the entire RNA isolate underwent reverse transcription. Sequencing used immunoSEQ multiplex PCR; TCRdb keeps in-frame clones, though not all of them. The sample shows some 140,000 clones, around 10% of them seen only once. There are 16 residues in the CDR3. CDR1 and CDR2 from the germline V gene are MDHEN and SYDVKM. V shed 5 bases and J shed 1 base, with 15 bases lying between them. This clone has just a few counts. Its antigen is unidentified. Broader study findings: Shorter TCRB CDR3s, moderately but significantly so, were found in Type 1 diabetes patients in all four CD4+ subsets.

This clonotype was sampled from a man aged 30 to 39 with type 1 diabetes. Sample: central memory CD4+ T cells from blood. The genes are TRBV28 and TRBJ1-5, with D possibly matching TRBD1 (6 bases). The CDR3 protein is CASSEGGVRSNQPQHF. The CDR3 nucleotides read TGTGCCAGCAGTGAGGGGGGGGTGAGGAGCAATCAGCCCCAGCATTTT.